This passage covers 18 T cell receptor beta chains from one sample sequenced in a study of T cell changes during pregnancy in multiple sclerosis. Here immunoSEQ multiplex PCR was the method, and the copy in TCRdb shows in-frame clones only, minus some. The table includes more than 25,000 clones, 91% detected once. The sample consisted of CD8+ T cells from peripheral blood mononuclear cells, taken in the second trimester of pregnancy. These receptors all come from a female donor in good health, enrolled as a control in a pregnancy study.

The rearrangement uses TRBV4-1 and TRBJ2-7; perhaps TRBD2 as D (5 bases). Germline V lookup: CDR1 MGHRA, CDR2 YSYEKL. Trimming shortened V by 0 bases and J by 2 bases, and 11 bases separated the two germline ends. The CDR3 extends over 15 amino acids. CDR3 loop: CASSQDSRRTYEQYF. DNA of the CDR3: TGCGCCAGCAGCCAAGATTCGCGGAGGACCTACGAGCAGTACTTC.

The chain employs TRBV4-2 and TRBJ2-7, with a possible D match to TRBD2 (5 bases). The CDR3 loop spans 15 amino acids. V was trimmed by 0 bases and J by 5 bases, leaving 14 bases between them. Germline CDR1 and CDR2: LGHNA and YNFKEQ. CDR3 DNA: TGTGCCAGCAGCCAAGAGTGGCCCGGGATCGACGAGCAGTACTTC. Translated: CASSQEWPGIDEQYF.

The chain carries TRBV19 and TRBJ2-7, with TRBD2 matching over 10 bases. CDR1 and CDR2 from the germline V gene are LNHDA and SQIVND (reference sequence). The ends lost 7 bases at V and 5 bases at J; junction bases unmatched: 14. The CDR3 loop spans 16 amino acids. CDR3 nucleotides: TGTGCCAGTAAGTCTAGCGGGGGCCTTGGTTCGGACGAGCAGTACTTC. It yields the protein CASKSSGGLGSDEQYF.

This chain uses TRBV21-1 with TRBJ1-2. TRBV21-1 is listed as a pseudogene. CDR3 length: 14 amino acids. CDR3 protein: CASSKGETYYGYTF. CDR3 in DNA: TGTGCCAGCAGCAAAGGGGAGACTTACTATGGCTACACCTTC.

The rearrangement links TRBV12-5 to TRBJ1-1; 10 bases fit TRBD1. This CDR3 region has 17 residues. V lost 0 bases to trimming and J lost 0 bases; unmatched junction nucleotides: 4. Germline values: CDR1 LGHNT, CDR2 FRNRAP. The CDR3 bases are TGTGCTAGTGGTTTGGTACTCGGGACAGGGGTGAACACTGAAGCTTTCTTT. Its protein is CASGLVLGTGVNTEAFF.

The chain combines TRBV25-1 with TRBJ2-7, with 7 nucleotides matching TRBD1. The CDR3 is 14 residues long. J lost 5 bases, V lost 3 bases, and 7 bases had no gene match. CDR1 and CDR2 (germline): MGHDK, SYGVNS. In DNA form, the CDR3 reads TGTGCCAGCAGTGATTGGGACAGCAACGACGAGCAGTACTTC. It encodes CASSDWDSNDEQYF.

The chain carries TRBV6-5 and TRBJ1-2; weak D call: TRBD1 (5 bases). The CDR3 has 13 residues. Trimming left V 2 bases short and J 7 bases short, with 11 bases between. Germline V gene data show CDR1 as MNHEY and CDR2 as SVGAGI. CDR3 coding DNA: TGTGCCAGCAGTTACGGGGCTGGCTCTGGCTACACCTTC. This sequence encodes CASSYGAGSGYTF.

J is TRBJ2-1 and V is TRBV14; 7 positions match TRBD1. Germline V gene data show CDR1 as SGHDN and CDR2 as FVKESK. V lost 0 bases, J lost 1 base, and 9 bases stayed unmatched. This CDR3 contains 18 residues. Written as DNA, the CDR3 is TGTGCCAGCAGCCAAGATCCCCGCCACAGGGGTTCCTACAATGAGCAGTTCTTC. Translation gives CASSQDPRHRGSYNEQFF.

The rearrangement joins TRBV13 to TRBJ1-6; D ambiguous. CDR3 size: 12 residues. Between the trimmed V and J ends, which lost 5 bases and 6 bases, there was a span of 5 bases. Germline CDR1 PRHDT, CDR2 FYEKMQ (reference sequence). The CDR3 reads CASSRVNSPLHF. The CDR3 nucleotides are TGTGCCAGCAGCCGGGTTAATTCACCCCTCCACTTT.

The chain recombines TRBV10-3 with TRBJ1-1; D is perhaps TRBD1 (6 bases). Trimming pared 5 bases from V and 3 bases from J, leaving 19 bases between. Germline V gene lookup returns CDR1 ENHRY and CDR2 SYGVKD. The CDR3 loop spans 16 amino acids. CDR3 protein: CAISSPFRGSDTEAFF. In DNA form, the CDR3 reads TGTGCCATCAGTAGCCCGTTCAGGGGATCGGACACTGAAGCTTTCTTT.

The rearrangement links TRBV30 to TRBJ1-1; D is perhaps TRBD1 (6 bases). The CDR3 is 15 residues long. Germline assignment: CDR1 GTSNPN and CDR2 SVGIG (reference sequence). The V gene lost 2 bases and the J gene lost 0 bases, with 13 bases spanning the gap. CDR3 loop: CAWSLQGSVNTEAFF. As DNA, the CDR3 is TGTGCCTGGAGTTTACAGGGATCTGTGAACACTGAAGCTTTCTTT.

The chain's CDR3 is CAISGGDGSYGYTF. The CDR3 DNA sequence: TGTGCCATCAGTGGGGGGGACGGAAGCTATGGCTACACCTTC. The rearrangement joins TRBV10-3 to TRBJ1-2; possible D gene TRBD1, 5 bases. V was pared by 4 bases and J by 4 bases, with 13 bases between. The CDR3 contains 14 residues. In germline, CDR1 is ENHRY, CDR2 SYGVKD.

This chain joins TRBV19 and TRBJ2-3, with 11 bases fitting TRBD2. V trimming: 1 base; J trimming: 5 bases; junction bases outside the gene matches: 5. Germline loops: CDR1 LNHDA, CDR2 SQIVND (reference sequence). The CDR3 loop spans 16 amino acids. This chain's CDR3 is CASSIGTSGGLDTQYF. Here the CDR3 DNA reads TGTGCCAGTAGTATAGGTACTAGCGGGGGATTAGATACGCAGTATTTT.

The chain combines TRBV5-1 with TRBJ2-7; D not resolved. The V end lost 0 bases, the J end lost 6 bases, and 10 bases lay between the germline ends. In germline, CDR1 is SGHRS, CDR2 YFSETQ. The CDR3 consists of 13 residues. CDR3 in amino acids: CASSLGQWPEQYF. The CDR3, as DNA: TGCGCCAGCAGCTTGGGTCAGTGGCCCGAGCAGTACTTC.

V usage is TRBV5-6 and J usage is TRBJ1-1; TRBD1 might be the D (6 bases). Germline assignment: CDR1 SGHDT and CDR2 YYEEEE. V shed 3 bases and J shed 2 bases, with 20 bases lying between them. CDR3 size: 17 residues. The CDR3 reads CASSSRGQLYYNTEAFF. The CDR3 region has the DNA TGTGCCAGCAGCTCCAGGGGACAACTTTACTACAACACTGAAGCTTTCTTT.

J is TRBJ1-4 and V is TRBV6-5, with unresolved D. CDR3 length: 16 residues. V was cut by 1 base and J by 0 bases, with 9 bases left in between. The V gene's germline CDR1 is MNHEY and CDR2 SVGAGI. In DNA, the CDR3 is TGTGCCAGCAGTTACTTTCAGTCTGCAACTAATGAAAAACTGTTTTTT. Protein product: CASSYFQSATNEKLFF.

The CDR3 loop reads CASSSGEAEDTQYF. DNA of the CDR3: TGTGCCAGCAGTTCGGGGGAGGCTGAAGATACGCAGTATTTT. The chain links TRBV27 to TRBJ2-3, with D maybe TRBD2 (6 bases). The germline V gene has CDR1 MNHEY and CDR2 SMNVEV (reference sequence). The CDR3 runs to 14 residues. V was trimmed by 4 bases and J by 5 bases, leaving 13 bases between them.

This clone showed up just once. The CDR3 nucleotides are TGTGCCTGGAGGGGACAGCCCGAGGGAGCTTTCTTT. Translating gives CAWRGQPEGAFF. This chain connects TRBV30 to TRBJ1-1; 7 positions match TRBD1. This CDR3 contains 12 residues. CDR1 GTSNPN and CDR2 SVGIG come from the germline V gene (reference sequence). Germline trimming cut 3 bases from V and 10 bases from J; bases unmatched to any gene: 8.